The next 31 T cell receptor beta chains were all read from a single sample in a study of T cells after yellow fever vaccination. Using its own MiXCR run on the 5' RACE reads, TCRdb lists one record per CDR3 protein. The sample holds 400,000 or so distinct CDR3 sequences, around 6.4% seen once. The specimen comprised PBMCs, sampled 5 days after the yellow fever booster vaccination. The receptors here all came from a young man who received the YFV17D yellow fever vaccine.

DNA of the CDR3: TGCAGTGCTAGGACAGGGTCTTACGAGCAGTACTTC. Its protein is CSARTGSYEQYF. The gene calls are TRBV20-1 and TRBJ2-7; 7 bases fit TRBD1. CDR3 length equals 12 residues. V was clipped by 3 bases and J by 4 bases; unmatched bases: 3. Germline V gene lookup returns CDR1 DFQATT and CDR2 SNEGSKA (reference sequence).

The chain uses TRBV7-9 and TRBJ1-2; no definite D call. V lost 7 bases and J lost 8, with 17 bases in between. Looked up from germline, CDR1 is SEHNR and CDR2 is FQNEAQ (reference sequence). The CDR3 sequence is 13 residues long. The CDR3 nucleotides read TGTGCCAGCATCCCCATTTGGGCGGAGGGCTACACCTTC. Protein: CASIPIWAEGYTF.

Of note for this clonotype: Just one base apart from a much larger clone, this may be a read error. The chain is built from TRBV20-1 and TRBJ2-4; either TRBD1 or TRBD2 may supply D (5 bases each). The germline V gene encodes CDR1 DFQATT and CDR2 SNEGSKA (reference sequence). The CDR3 totals 16 residues. In DNA, the CDR3 is TGCTGTGCCGAGGGGCTAGCAAGACCCGCCAAAAACATTCAGTACTTC. Translation gives CCAEGLARPAKNIQYF.

The chain links TRBV23-1 to TRBJ2-2, with 8 bases matching TRBD1. TRBV23-1 belongs to the ORF category, with a function that is uncertain. The ends lost 0 bases at V and 3 bases at J; junction bases unmatched: 12. This CDR3 has 19 amino acids. This CDR3 reads CASSQSGFQGATDTGELFF. The CDR3 bases are TGCGCCAGCAGTCAATCGGGTTTTCAGGGGGCGACTGACACCGGGGAGCTGTTTTTT.

The chain recombines TRBV10-3 with TRBJ2-3; D gene uncertain. Trimming cost V 3 bases and J 8 bases, with 9 bases left between them. The CDR3 has 12 residues. Germline CDR1 ENHRY, CDR2 SYGVKD. CDR3 in DNA: TGTGCCATCAGTGAAGAAGGCGTTACGCAGTATTTT. Translation gives CAISEEGVTQYF.

This clonotype was detected a few times. The rearrangement joins TRBV19 to TRBJ2-7, with 7 bases fitting TRBD1. The germline gives CDR1 LNHDA, CDR2 SQIVND (reference sequence). The CDR3 has 13 amino acids. V shed 9 bases and J 3 bases; nucleotides not matched to a gene: 8. The CDR3 region is CASRPAGGYEQYF. DNA of the CDR3: TGTGCCAGCCGACCGGCAGGGGGCTACGAGCAGTACTTC.

This clonotype was recorded a few times. V and J are TRBV5-1 and TRBJ2-7, with 8 bases lining up with TRBD2. The CDR3 is 14 amino acids. J gave up 2 bases and V 7 bases, and 8 bases lay outside the gene matches. Germline loops: CDR1 SGHRS, CDR2 YFSETQ. CDR3 nucleotides: TGCGCCAGCCGTCCCGGCGGGAGGACCTACGAGCAGTACTTC. This gives the protein CASRPGGRTYEQYF.

The table lists this clonotype with many counts. The chain couples TRBV7-9 to TRBJ1-1; no definite D call. This CDR3 is 14 amino acids long. V lost 1 base, J lost 1 base, and 7 bases lay in between. CDR1 is SEHNR and CDR2 is FQNEAQ in the germline V gene (reference sequence). The CDR3 bases are TGTGCCAGCAGCTTAGGGGCCTCGAACACTGAAGCTTTCTTT. Its protein is CASSLGASNTEAFF.

The sample holds many counts of this clonotype. J is TRBJ2-5 and V is TRBV29-1; D not resolved. CDR3 size: 12 residues. Per the germline V gene, CDR1 is SQVTM and CDR2 is ANQGSEA. V lost 3 bases to trimming and J lost 3 bases, with 8 bases between them. CDR3 residues: CSVEAGKETQYF. DNA of the CDR3: TGCAGCGTTGAGGCAGGAAAAGAGACCCAGTACTTC.

Points on this clonotype: At one of its ends the junction is not consistent with the germline gene, which may arise from a read error. The rearrangement uses TRBV20-1 and TRBJ2-3; D gene ambiguous. The V gene's germline CDR1 is DFQATT and CDR2 SNEGSKA (reference sequence). The CDR3 contains 13 residues. This CDR3 is CNAKEIYTDTQYF. Here the CDR3 DNA reads TGCAATGCTAAGGAGATTTACACAGATACGCAGTATTTT.

This clonotype showed up many times. The chain is built from TRBV6-5 and TRBJ2-7; D is unclear. This CDR3 is built from 15 residues. With 0 bases removed from V and 2 bases from J, the gap between germline ends came to 11 bases. The germline V gene encodes CDR1 MNHEY and CDR2 SVGAGI. The CDR3 region has the DNA TGTGCCAGCAGTTACTCCGCGTCTGCCACCTACGAGCAGTACTTC. As protein: CASSYSASATYEQYF.

This clonotype was seen ten or more times. The chain has TRBV7-2 and TRBJ2-7; 9 nucleotides agree with TRBD1. This CDR3 has 14 residues. V gave up 7 bases and J gave up 4 bases; unmatched junction bases: 8. CDR1 and CDR2 from the germline V gene are SGHTA and FQGNSA. CDR3 coding DNA: TGTGCCAGCACCGACGGACAGGGGTTTTACGAGCAGTACTTC. Protein product: CASTDGQGFYEQYF.

CDR3 bases: TGCGCCAGCAGCCAGGAGGGGCGGCGCACTGAAGCTTTCTTT. As protein: CASSQEGRRTEAFF. The chain uses TRBV4-3 and TRBJ1-1; D may be TRBD1 (5 bases). This CDR3 contains 14 residues. CDR1 is LGHNA and CDR2 is YSLEER in the germline V gene. V was trimmed by 3 bases and J by 4 bases, leaving 12 bases between them.

This clonotype was counted ten times or more. This chain uses TRBV7-2 with TRBJ2-5; D not certain. Deletions cut 0 bases from V and 5 bases from J, with 10 bases between. The CDR3 contains 14 residues. Germline CDR1 SGHTA, CDR2 FQGNSA. CDR3 sequence (DNA): TGTGCCAGCAGCTTAGCTACCAGCGCGGAGACCCAGTACTTC. Amino acids: CASSLATSAETQYF.

This clonotype was recorded a few times. The genes are TRBV7-2 and TRBJ2-1, with 9 bases matching TRBD2. CDR1 is SGHTA and CDR2 is FQGNSA in the germline V gene. This CDR3 region has 12 residues. Trimming took 4 bases from V and 14 from J; bases not matched to a gene: 6. The CDR3 coding sequence is TGTGCCAGCAGCTCCCGGTTAGCGGGAGAGTTCTTC. As protein: CASSSRLAGEFF.

This clonotype appeared a few times. The chain uses TRBV11-2 and TRBJ2-2; D is possibly TRBD1 or TRBD2 (6 bases each). The germline V gene encodes CDR1 SGHAT and CDR2 FQNNGV. This CDR3 has 16 residues. The V end was cut by 6 bases, the J end by 1 base, with 15 bases between. The CDR3 sequence is CASRSVGGRNTGELFF. The CDR3 region has the DNA TGTGCCAGCAGATCAGTCGGGGGCCGGAACACCGGGGAGCTGTTTTTT.

A few counts support this clonotype. The chain is built from TRBV7-6 and TRBJ2-2; D is perhaps TRBD2 (6 bases). The germline CDR1 and CDR2 sequences are SGHVS and FNYEAQ. The V end lost 6 bases, the J end lost 3 bases, and 23 bases lay between the germline ends. The CDR3 has 18 amino acids. CDR3 residues: CASSPRTLGTYHTGELFF. The CDR3, as DNA: TGTGCCAGCAGTCCGAGGACACTTGGGACTTACCACACCGGGGAGCTGTTTTTT. Complete variable domain (other parts from reference TRBV7-6 and TRBJ2-2): GAGVSQSPRYKVTKRGQDVALRCDPISGHVSLYWYRQALGQGPEFLTYFNYEAQQDKSGLPNDRFSAERPEGSISTLTIQRTEQRDSAMYRCASSPRTLGTYHTGELFFGEGSRLTVL.

This clonotype was counted at least ten times. J is TRBJ2-5 and V is TRBV5-1; 7 bases map to TRBD2. The CDR3 covers 15 residues. From germline, CDR1 is SGHRS and CDR2 YFSETQ. Germline trimming cut 4 bases from V and 5 bases from J; bases unmatched to any gene: 11. CDR3 coding DNA: TGCGCCAGCAGCCCGGCGGCGGGAGTTACTGAGACCCAGTACTTC. It specifies CASSPAAGVTETQYF.

This clonotype was observed a handful of times. This rearrangement joins TRBV20-1 to TRBJ2-7; D is perhaps TRBD2 (5 bases). The germline V gene encodes CDR1 DFQATT and CDR2 SNEGSKA (reference sequence). The CDR3 covers 14 residues. The V and J ends lost 0 bases and 6 bases respectively, with 15 bases between them. The CDR3 sequence: CSARDTRNTLEQYF. DNA for the CDR3: TGCAGTGCTAGAGATACTAGGAACACCCTCGAGCAGTACTTC.

There are many counts of this clonotype. The chain has TRBV6-1 and TRBJ2-2, with 10 bases aligning to TRBD2. The CDR3 is made up of 14 amino acids. CDR1 and CDR2 from the germline V gene are MNHNS and SASEGT. Trimming removed 11 bases from V and 8 bases from J; junction bases left unmatched: 11. CDR3 nucleotide sequence: TGTGCCTGCCACTTAGCGGGAGGCGGGGGGGAGCTGTTTTTT. Amino acid sequence: CACHLAGGGGELFF.

This clonotype was counted a few times. This chain uses TRBV7-3 with TRBJ2-1, with D possibly matching TRBD1 (8 bases). V was shortened by 0 bases and J by 7 bases, with 13 bases between the two germline ends. Germline CDR1 SGHTA, CDR2 FQGTGA. The CDR3 consists of 15 residues. The CDR3 sequence is CASSLTAQGGNEQFF. DNA for the CDR3: TGTGCCAGCAGCTTAACCGCACAGGGGGGGAATGAGCAGTTCTTC.

The chain carries TRBV20-1 and TRBJ2-1, with TRBD2 identical over 14 bases. The V segment lost 0 bases and the J segment 7 bases; nucleotides outside the gene matches: 11. CDR1 and CDR2 from the germline V gene are DFQATT and SNEGSKA (reference sequence). There are 18 residues in the CDR3. CDR3 nucleotide sequence: TGCAGTGCTAGAGACTGGGGACTAGCGGGAGTTTCTAGGAATGAGCAGTTCTTC. Residues: CSARDWGLAGVSRNEQFF.

This clonotype was seen at least ten times. The chain is built from TRBV7-2 and TRBJ2-7; possible D gene TRBD1, 5 bases. CDR3 size: 14 residues. The V gene lost 5 bases and the J gene lost 1 base, with 12 bases spanning the gap. Germline V gene sequence: CDR1 SGHTA, CDR2 FQGNSA. The DNA for the CDR3 is TGTGCCAGCAGCCCGCCAGGGCTTTCCTACGAGCAGTACTTC. Its protein is CASSPPGLSYEQYF.

This clonotype was counted many times. The V and J genes are TRBV15 and TRBJ2-2; D perhaps matches TRBD2 (6 bases). Trimming stripped 3 bases from V and 2 bases from J, with 13 bases between. Germline loops: CDR1 LNHNV, CDR2 YYDKDF (reference sequence). The CDR3 extends over 16 amino acids. The CDR3 spells CATSRTREANTGELFF. The CDR3 DNA reads TGTGCCACCAGCAGGACCAGGGAGGCCAACACCGGGGAGCTGTTTTTT.

The chain carries TRBV4-3 and TRBJ2-7, with D hard to call. CDR1 is LGHNA, CDR2 YSLEER, per germline. Trimming removed 4 bases at V and 4 bases at J, with 17 bases between. The CDR3 loop spans 15 amino acids. The CDR3 reads CASSPGEQIGYEQYF. The CDR3 DNA reads TGCGCCAGCAGCCCCGGAGAGCAGATAGGATACGAGCAGTACTTC.

This clonotype was observed at least ten times. The chain joins TRBV18 to TRBJ1-1; perhaps TRBD1 as D (6 bases). The CDR3 has 15 residues. V was cut by 4 bases and J by 2 bases, with 14 bases left in between. Germline lookup yields CDR1 KGHSH and CDR2 LQKENI. The CDR3, as DNA: TGTGCCAGCTCACTCGGACAGACCTCCAACACTGAAGCTTTCTTT. Translated, it gives CASSLGQTSNTEAFF. The entire variable domain, with the rest obtained from reference TRBV18 and TRBJ1-1, is as follows: NAGVMQNPRHLVRRRGQEARLRCSPMKGHSHVYWYRQLPEEGLKFMVYLQKENIIDESGMPKERFSAEFPKEGPSILRIQQVVRGDSAAYFCASSLGQTSNTEAFFGQGTRLTVV.

This clonotype was seen a handful of times. V and J are TRBV7-9 and TRBJ2-2; TRBD1 aligns across 7 bases. Trimming took 2 bases from V and 2 from J; bases not matched to a gene: 5. This CDR3 spans 16 amino acids. Germline V gene data show CDR1 as SEHNR and CDR2 as FQNEAQ (reference sequence). The CDR3 region has the DNA TGTGCCAGCAGCTTACTGGCAGGGGGAAACACCGGGGAGCTGTTTTTT. Its translation is CASSLLAGGNTGELFF.

The chain links TRBV12-3 or TRBV12-4 to TRBJ2-1, with D maybe TRBD2 (5 bases). This CDR3 comprises 14 residues. Trimming shortened V by 3 bases and J by 7 bases, and 13 bases separated the two germline ends. This chain's CDR3 is CASSFSPEVNEQFF. CDR3 coding DNA: TGTGCCAGCAGTTTCTCCCCGGAGGTTAATGAGCAGTTCTTC.

The V gene is TRBV3-1, the J gene TRBJ2-1, with 11 bases matching TRBD2. The CDR3 runs 15 residues. V trimming: 1 base; J trimming: 5 bases; junction bases outside the gene matches: 1. Per the germline V gene, CDR1 is LGHDT and CDR2 is YNNKEL (reference sequence). This CDR3 is CASSQVAGGNNEQFF. The CDR3 nucleotides read TGTGCCAGCAGCCAAGTAGCGGGAGGGAACAATGAGCAGTTCTTC.

The chain is built from TRBV19 and TRBJ1-5; perhaps TRBD1 as D (5 bases). Trimming cost V 3 bases and J 2 bases, with 11 bases left between them. The CDR3 consists of 15 residues. Germline CDR1 and CDR2: LNHDA and SQIVND (reference sequence). Here the CDR3 reads CASSIIGGGNQPQHF. The CDR3 DNA sequence: TGTGCCAGTAGTATTATCGGGGGTGGCAATCAGCCCCAGCATTTT.

The gene calls are TRBV2 and TRBJ2-7; D not resolved. This CDR3 is 12 amino acids long. Germline-derived CDR1 and CDR2 are SNHLY and FYNNEI. Trimming removed 4 bases from V and 3 bases from J, with 7 bases in between. DNA for the CDR3: TGTGCCAGCAGTGGGCAGTACTACGAGCAGTACTTC. It translates to CASSGQYYEQYF. Full variable domain (outside the CDR3, taken from reference TRBV2 and TRBJ2-7): EPEVTQTPSHQVTQMGQEVILRCVPISNHLYFYWYRQILGQKVEFLVSFYNNEISEKSEIFDDQFSVERPDGSNFTLKIRSTKLEDSAMYFCASSGQYYEQYFGPGTRLTVT.